This T cell receptor (beta chain) was recorded in a study of blood T cell repertoires in COVID-19 (dated by TCRdb to 2020 to 2021). With regard to the full study: Samples from collaborators originated in the United States, Italy and Spain and spanned both the acute and convalescent phases of COVID-19. The material from the prospective study consisted of cDNA or gDNA derived from T cells, B-cell-depleted T cells, or PBMCs. Deeply sampled blood TCRbeta repertoires from subjects exposed to, actively infected with, or recovered from COVID-19 were included in the dataset. The repertoires were released in a freely available public database intended as a resource for research on the immune response to SARS-CoV-2. The samples were drawn from the first 160 participants of the ongoing ImmuneRACE study and from 1,254 subjects provided by 6 global collaborators. Nearly every sample came with metadata listing a de-identified subject ID, COVID-19 status, age in years and sex. Where available, HLA class I and class II types were obtained from metadata supplied by the sample provider rather than from assay-based typing. The investigation overall reported the following: The quantity of clinical and demographic metadata differed by source and by participant and was supplied without curation.

To note about this clone: The target of this receptor is not known. No base quality information exists; no much larger clone differs at one position.

At the junction V is shortened by 6 bases and J by 4 bases, with 15 bases in between. The CDR1 and CDR2 encoded by the germline V gene (reference sequence) are LNHDA and SQIVND. The CDR3 covers 14 residues, taking in both the cysteine and the phenylalanine. Solely the CDR3 DNA is kept, with 42 bases framed from the first base. Enrolling through a virtual design, the prospective study's participants ranged in age from roughly 18 to 90 years and lived across around 25 United States geographic areas. Cohort assignment in the prospective study relied on participant-reported clinical history from a screening survey and a study questionnaire. ImmuneRACE Cohort 3 recovered participants were defined by two consecutive negative NP/OP PCR tests, healthcare professional clearance, or symptom resolution. In the prospective study, whole blood, serum and a nasopharyngeal or oropharyngeal swab were collected from each participant by mobile phlebotomists. Prospective study participants could optionally give additional blood draws and questionnaires over a roughly two-month period. Prospective study blood samples were shipped either frozen or at room temperature before DNA extraction.

TCRbeta CDR3 regions were amplified from genomic DNA using the immunoSEQ Assay, a bias-controlled multiplex PCR. As for the original processing: Within the assay, amplification of reference gene primers was used to estimate how many nucleated cells each sample contained. To quantify the absolute abundance of each unique TCRbeta CDR3 rearrangement, sequence reads were collapsed and filtered. For each sample, productive Simpson clonality was calculated as the square root of Simpson's diversity index over productive rearrangements. TCRdb's version of the immuneACCESS table is confined to in-frame rearrangements and falls short of the full clone set. An unresolved V gene accounts for under half of the shortfall where checked; the remainder is of unknown origin. That table gives V, J and clone size, and the DNA gave D and trimming. The sample data list hundreds of thousands of clones, and 88% of these were observed just once. The top ten clonotypes cover around 7.9% of the sample.

The sample was PBMCs or T cells enriched from blood (not recorded which). The TCR was taken from a woman aged 60-70 years who had recovered from COVID-19. The chain was built from TRBV19 and TRBJ1-1; TRBD1 is possibly the D segment (5 matching bases). This receptor carries the CDR3 CASREQVWATEAFF. The DNA reads as follows: TGTGCCAGTAGGGAACAGGTGTGGGCCACTGAAGCTTTCTTT. Joined to the reference TRBV19 and TRBJ1-1 proteins, this CDR3 gives the full variable domain: DGGITQSPKYLFRKEGQNVTLSCEQNLNHDAMYWYRQDPGQGLRLIYYSQIVNDFQKGDIAEGYSVSREKKESFPLTVTSAQKNPTAFYLCASREQVWATEAFFGQGTRLTVV.